The 29 T cell receptor beta chains given below trace back to one sample, sequenced in a study of T cell responses to AZD1222 COVID-19 vaccine (dated by TCRdb to about 2021). The sample's time point label is to be understood as: about 28 days (+/-7) after the second vaccine dose. The method was the immunoSEQ multiplex PCR assay. The table comes from immuneACCESS by way of TCRdb, which keeps in-frame sequences with V and J called. Part of the clones is missing from these tables; in studies checked, under half for an unresolved V gene and the rest for unknown reasons. The table for this sample lists 70,000 to 95,000 clones; almost 90% of them were counted only once. Of the sample, about 7% is held by the ten largest clones. This specimen was peripheral blood, taken 28 days after the second AZD1222 dose. The receptor source for this set is an adult who received the AZD1222 COVID-19 vaccine.

The J gene is TRBJ2-2, the V gene TRBV18, with D possibly matching TRBD2 (5 bases). Germline-derived CDR1 and CDR2 are KGHSH and LQKENI. The CDR3 totals 16 residues. Between the trimmed V and J ends, which lost 6 bases and 4 bases, there was a span of 18 bases. CDR3 in DNA: TGTGCCAGCTCGCCGAACCGGGAACGTGGCACCGGGGAGCTGTTTTTT. As protein: CASSPNRERGTGELFF.

The chain joins TRBV4-1 to TRBJ1-5, with 7 bases fitting TRBD1. The V gene end was trimmed by 4 bases and the J gene end by 3 bases; junction bases not matched to a gene: 3. This CDR3 region has 14 residues. From germline, CDR1 is MGHRA and CDR2 YSYEKL. The CDR3 coding sequence is TGCGCCAGCAGCCTGACAGGGTCCAATCAGCCCCAGCATTTT. This gives the protein CASSLTGSNQPQHF.

This rearrangement joins TRBV3-1 (or the pseudogene TRBV3-2) to TRBJ2-1, with D perhaps TRBD2 (6 bases). Looked up from germline, CDR1 is LGHDT and CDR2 is YNNKEL (reference sequence). V shed 6 bases and J shed 5 bases, with 11 bases lying between them. This CDR3 spans 13 amino acids. DNA of the CDR3: TGTGCCAGCAGGCGGGGTTCCCACAATGAGCAGTTCTTC. Protein: CASRRGSHNEQFF.

The J gene is TRBJ1-4, the V gene TRBV5-1; D may be TRBD1 (6 bases). Trimming removed 6 bases from V and 5 bases from J, with 14 bases in between. CDR1 is SGHRS and CDR2 is YFSETQ in the germline V gene. The CDR3 consists of 14 residues. The CDR3 loop is CASTGGGANEKLFF. The CDR3, as DNA: TGCGCCAGCACCGGAGGGGGGGCAAATGAAAAACTGTTTTTT.

This sequence joins TRBV4-1 and TRBJ1-1; 9 bases match TRBD1. This CDR3 is 15 amino acids long. The germline V gene encodes CDR1 MGHRA and CDR2 YSYEKL. V lost 4 bases and J lost 0; bases outside the gene matches: 3. The CDR3 spells CASSPRQGVNTEAFF. CDR3 DNA sequence: TGCGCCAGCAGCCCACGACAGGGGGTGAACACTGAAGCTTTCTTT.

This clone was found a few times. The chain links TRBV6-4 to TRBJ2-7; 10 bases line up with TRBD2. With V trimmed by 2 bases and J by 5 bases, 6 bases remained unmatched. Germline CDR1 MRHNA, CDR2 SNTAGT. The CDR3 is made up of 15 amino acids. This CDR3 is CASSDGSSGSDEQYF. In DNA form, the CDR3 reads TGTGCCAGCAGTGACGGGTCTAGCGGGAGCGACGAGCAGTACTTC.

This chain uses TRBV19 with TRBJ1-2; no firm D call. Trimming shortened V by 7 bases and J by 0 bases, and 12 bases separated the two germline ends. This CDR3 spans 14 amino acids. Germline CDR1 reads LNHDA; CDR2 reads SQIVND (reference sequence). CDR3 sequence reads: CASTHTASNYGYTF. The CDR3 region has the DNA TGTGCCAGTACCCACACAGCATCTAACTATGGCTACACCTTC. The full variable domain, its missing parts supplied by reference TRBV19 and TRBJ1-2, is DGGITQSPKYLFRKEGQNVTLSCEQNLNHDAMYWYRQDPGQGLRLIYYSQIVNDFQKGDIAEGYSVSREKKESFPLTVTSAQKNPTAFYLCASTHTASNYGYTFGSGTRLTVV.

This chain joins TRBV7-6 and TRBJ1-4; perhaps TRBD1 as D (6 bases). CDR1 and CDR2 from the germline V gene are SGHVS and FNYEAQ. There are 13 residues in the CDR3. Deletions cut 5 bases from V and 8 bases from J, with 12 bases between. This chain's CDR3 is CASSPGGREKLFF. The CDR3 nucleotides are TGTGCCAGCAGCCCCGGGGGGCGCGAAAAACTGTTTTTT.

The CDR3 DNA reads TGTGCCAGCAGCTTGGGAGGCACGGGTAGTGAAAAACTGTTTTTT. Its translation is CASSLGGTGSEKLFF. The chain recombines TRBV5-4 with TRBJ1-4, with unresolved D. Germline V gene sequence: CDR1 SGHNT, CDR2 YYREEE (reference sequence). The CDR3 covers 15 residues. V was pared by 0 bases and J by 7 bases, with 13 bases between.

The chain uses TRBV29-1 and TRBJ2-3; either TRBD1 or TRBD2 may fit D (5 bases each). From germline, CDR1 is SQVTM and CDR2 ANQGSEA. Trimming removed 2 bases from V and 4 bases from J, with 16 bases in between. This CDR3 has 15 amino acids. The CDR3 DNA reads TGCAGCGTTGAACCGGGACCCTCCCGCCCAGATACGCAGTATTTT. The encoded protein is CSVEPGPSRPDTQYF.

The V and J genes are TRBV21-1 and TRBJ2-5; the table's D call, TRBD2, was not checked against the DNA. TRBV21-1 is reported as a pseudogene. CDR3 length: 13 residues. The CDR3 protein is CASSNDSGETQYF. In DNA, the CDR3 is TGTGCCAGCAGCAACGATAGCGGAGAGACCCAGTACTTC.

This clone is a singleton in its sample. The rearrangement links TRBV6-1 to TRBJ2-3, with 7 nucleotides matching TRBD1. Germline V gene lookup returns CDR1 MNHNS and CDR2 SASEGT. The J segment lost 6 bases and the V segment lost 4 bases, leaving 16 bases of the junction unmatched. The CDR3 consists of 17 residues. Here the CDR3 reads CASSGITGDPRRDTQYF. For the CDR3, the DNA is TGTGCCAGCAGTGGGATTACAGGGGACCCACGCAGGGATACGCAGTATTTT.

The V gene is TRBV4-3, the J gene TRBJ1-4; a possible D gene is TRBD1 (5 bases). V dropped 4 bases and J dropped 2 bases, with 23 bases sitting between them. The CDR3 has 19 amino acids. Germline V gene lookup returns CDR1 LGHNA and CDR2 YSLEER. The CDR3 loop is CASSPSQGSPGFTNEKLFF. In DNA, the CDR3 is TGCGCCAGCAGCCCCTCTCAGGGTTCCCCGGGCTTCACTAATGAAAAACTGTTTTTT.

V is TRBV29-1 and J is TRBJ1-2; D possibly corresponds to TRBD1 (5 bases). Trimming took 8 bases from V and 6 from J, leaving 19 bases between them. Germline V gives CDR1 SQVTM, CDR2 ANQGSEA. There are 13 residues in the CDR3. The CDR3 reads CSSSGRRGDGYTF. Written as DNA, the CDR3 is TGCAGCTCCTCGGGCCGAAGAGGGGATGGCTACACCTTC.

This rearrangement joins TRBV7-9 to TRBJ1-1, with D perhaps matching TRBD1 (6 bases). Germline V gene data show CDR1 as SEHNR and CDR2 as FQNEAQ (reference sequence). Trimming took 5 bases from V and 7 from J, leaving 11 bases between them. The CDR3 totals 12 residues. CDR3 region: CASSQGLVEAFF. The CDR3 DNA follows: TGTGCCAGCAGCCAGGGGTTAGTTGAAGCTTTCTTT.

V usage is TRBV6-5 and J usage is TRBJ2-7, with a weak D call TRBD2 (5 bases). The CDR3 runs 14 residues. V was pared by 7 bases and J by 4 bases, with 17 bases between. The V gene's germline CDR1 is MNHEY and CDR2 SVGAGI. DNA of the CDR3: TGTGCCAGCACTAAGGCGGGTCTAGGGTACGAGCAGTACTTC. It encodes CASTKAGLGYEQYF.

The chain carries TRBV20-1 and TRBJ2-2; D remains unclear. The CDR3 is made up of 11 amino acids. Germline CDR1 DFQATT, CDR2 SNEGSKA (reference sequence). Trimming left V 1 base short and J 5 bases short, with 2 bases between. Here the CDR3 DNA reads TGCAGTGCTAGAGGGACCGGGGAGCTGTTTTTT. Amino acids: CSARGTGELFF.

The genes are TRBV11-2 and TRBJ1-2; 9 positions agree with TRBD1. J was trimmed by 8 bases and V by 3 bases; bases with no gene match: 7. Looked up from germline, CDR1 is SGHAT and CDR2 is FQNNGV. The CDR3 has 14 residues. Here the CDR3 reads CASSFADRGSGYTF. CDR3 nucleotide sequence: TGTGCCAGCAGCTTTGCCGACAGGGGGAGCGGCTACACCTTC.

The V call is TRBV28, the J call TRBJ2-7; TRBD2 aligns across 8 bases. CDR1 and CDR2 (germline): MDHEN, SYDVKM. The V gene end was trimmed by 3 bases and the J gene end by 3 bases; junction bases not matched to a gene: 22. The CDR3 has 20 residues. The chain's CDR3 is CASSFRAAGAHVGIYYEQYF. CDR3 nucleotides: TGTGCCAGCAGTTTTCGGGCAGCGGGAGCTCACGTAGGGATATACTACGAGCAGTACTTC.

In this sample, this clone turned up a few times. Distinct nucleotide sequences in the sample also encode this CDR3. The chain is built from TRBV5-1 and TRBJ1-1, with D possibly TRBD1 on 5 matching bases. Germline V gene lookup returns CDR1 SGHRS and CDR2 YFSETQ. This CDR3 comprises 13 residues. V was shortened by 5 bases and J by 0 bases, with 8 bases between the two germline ends. Here the CDR3 DNA reads TGCGCCAGCAGGGGACGGCTGAACACTGAAGCTTTCTTT. Encoded protein: CASRGRLNTEAFF.

V is TRBV5-1 and J is TRBJ1-2; D not certain. This CDR3 comprises 13 residues. Germline assignment: CDR1 SGHRS and CDR2 YFSETQ. V lost 5 bases to trimming and J lost 0 bases, with 8 bases between them. The CDR3 region is CASREGANYGYTF. CDR3 nucleotide sequence: TGCGCCAGCAGGGAGGGAGCTAACTATGGCTACACCTTC.

The J gene is TRBJ2-7, the V gene TRBV7-8; 10 bases line up with TRBD1. The germline V gene encodes CDR1 SGHVS and CDR2 FQNEAQ. V shed 4 bases, J shed 5 bases, and the junction held 2 bases outside the gene matches. The CDR3 runs 13 residues. Here the CDR3 DNA reads TGTGCCAGCAGCTGGGACAGGGGCCACGAGCAGTACTTC. It yields the protein CASSWDRGHEQYF. Together with reference TRBV7-8 and TRBJ2-7, the CDR3 gives the full variable domain: GAGVSQSPRYKVAKRGQDVALRCDPISGHVSLFWYQQALGQGPEFLTYFQNEAQLDKSGLPSDRFFAERPEGSVSTLKIQRTQQEDSAVYLCASSWDRGHEQYFGPGTRLTVT.

The chain recombines TRBV15 with TRBJ2-7; possibly TRBD1 or TRBD2 for D (5 bases each). Deletions cut 2 bases from V and 4 bases from J, with 15 bases between. CDR1 LNHNV and CDR2 YYDKDF come from the germline V gene (reference sequence). The CDR3 has 15 amino acids. CDR3 region: CATSRTSDEGYEQYF. The CDR3 DNA is TGTGCCACCAGCAGAACCTCGGACGAGGGGTACGAGCAGTACTTC.

The rearrangement uses TRBV5-1 and TRBJ1-1; tentatively, D is TRBD1 (6 bases). Trimming pared 7 bases from V and 0 bases from J, leaving 22 bases between. CDR1 SGHRS and CDR2 YFSETQ come from the germline V gene. The CDR3 is 17 residues long. The CDR3 sequence is CASGQDLRDTLNTEAFF. CDR3 nucleotides: TGCGCCAGCGGCCAAGATCTCCGGGACACCTTGAACACTGAAGCTTTCTTT. The full variable domain, its missing parts supplied by reference TRBV5-1 and TRBJ1-1, is KAGVTQTPRYLIKTRGQQVTLSCSPISGHRSVSWYQQTPGQGLQFLFEYFSETQRNKGNFPGRFSGRQFSNSRSEMNVSTLELGDSALYLCASGQDLRDTLNTEAFFGQGTRLTVV.

V and J are TRBV6-1 and TRBJ1-1; no clear D. Germline values: CDR1 MNHNS, CDR2 SASEGT. The CDR3 spans 12 residues. Deletions cut 2 bases from V and 10 bases from J, with 11 bases between. In DNA, the CDR3 is TGTGCCAGCAGTGAATACGGGGTGCCAGCTTTCTTT. This translates into CASSEYGVPAFF.

This chain uses TRBV5-1 with TRBJ2-7; D possibly corresponds to TRBD2 (5 bases). This CDR3 spans 14 amino acids. Trimming took off 4 bases at V and 1 base at J, with 12 bases between the two ends. Germline loops: CDR1 SGHRS, CDR2 YFSETQ. CDR3 in DNA: TGCGCCAGCAGCCCACTAGTTACGTCCTACGAGCAGTACTTC. It specifies CASSPLVTSYEQYF.

The V gene is TRBV6-2 or TRBV6-3, the J gene TRBJ2-5; a possible D gene is TRBD2 (6 bases). Trimming shortened V by 2 bases and J by 0 bases, and 7 bases separated the two germline ends. There are 14 residues in the CDR3. Germline-derived CDR1 and CDR2 are MNHEY and SVGEGT. The CDR3 is CASSYAGNQETQYF. The CDR3 region has the DNA TGTGCCAGCAGTTACGCGGGGAACCAAGAGACCCAGTACTTC.

This chain uses TRBV18 with TRBJ2-5, with 7 bases matching TRBD2. CDR3 length equals 14 residues. V gave up 4 bases and J gave up 5 bases; unmatched junction bases: 7. Germline V gene sequence: CDR1 KGHSH, CDR2 LQKENI. The CDR3 protein is CASSQRTGGETQYF. The CDR3 bases are TGTGCCAGCTCACAACGTACCGGGGGGGAGACCCAGTACTTC.

The chain employs TRBV18 and TRBJ2-1; the D call may be TRBD1 or TRBD2 (7 bases each). This CDR3 has 16 amino acids. CDR1 is KGHSH, CDR2 LQKENI, per germline. V was cut by 4 bases and J by 4 bases, with 17 bases left in between. The CDR3 region has the DNA TGTGCCAGCTCACTGGGGGGGACAGTGTATTACAATGAGCAGTTCTTC. This translates into CASSLGGTVYYNEQFF.